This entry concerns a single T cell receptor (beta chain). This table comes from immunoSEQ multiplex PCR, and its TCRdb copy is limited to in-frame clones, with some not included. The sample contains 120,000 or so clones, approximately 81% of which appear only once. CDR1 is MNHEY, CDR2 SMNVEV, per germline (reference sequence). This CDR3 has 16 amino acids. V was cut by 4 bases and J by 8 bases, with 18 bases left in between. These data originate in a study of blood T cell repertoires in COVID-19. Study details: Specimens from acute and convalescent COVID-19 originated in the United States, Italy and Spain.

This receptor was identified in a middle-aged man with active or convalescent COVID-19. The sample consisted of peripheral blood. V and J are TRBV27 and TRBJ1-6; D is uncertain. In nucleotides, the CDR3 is TGTGCCAGCAGTTCCCGGGGAATTGGGTTGGATTCACCCCTCCACTTT. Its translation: CASSSRGIGLDSPLHF.